These 20 T cell receptor beta chains were all obtained from the same sample, sequenced in a study of cytotoxic CD8 clonotypes in ibrutinib-treated CLL. Sequenced by immunoSEQ multiplex PCR; TCRdb stores in-frame clones only, minus some. The sample shows 150,000 to 250,000 clones, around 70% of them seen only once. Sequences were derived from PBMCs, sampled after 24 months of ibrutinib treatment. The receptors shown here come from a human donor with chronic lymphocytic leukemia.

The chain couples TRBV4-1 to TRBJ2-7; 7 bases match TRBD1. J gave up 3 bases and V 4 bases, and 12 bases lay outside the gene matches. Per germline, CDR1 MGHRA and CDR2 YSYEKL. The CDR3 is 16 amino acids. CDR3 DNA: TGCGCCAGCAGCCGAGGTCTAGCCGGGACAGTCTACGAGCAGTACTTC. It codes for CASSRGLAGTVYEQYF.

Notes on this clone: An end of the junction does not agree with germline; a read error may underlie this. The rearrangement joins TRBV7-7 to TRBJ2-1; 13 positions match TRBD2. Germline CDR1 is SSHAT and CDR2 is FNYEAQ (reference sequence). This CDR3 is built from 15 residues. The CDR3 reads CASSQGLAGNNEQFF. CDR3 bases: TGTGCTAGCAGCCAGGGACTAGCGGGAAACAATGAGCAGTTCTTC.

This clone was seen only once. The genes are TRBV29-1 and TRBJ2-5, with 8 bases that match TRBD1. V lost 5 bases, J lost 5 bases, and 13 bases stayed unmatched. This CDR3 comprises 15 residues. Germline V gene data show CDR1 as SQVTM and CDR2 as ANQGSEA. CDR3 DNA: TGCAGCGTTCGGGGCCGGACAGGGTCATGGGAGACCCAGTACTTC. The encoded protein is CSVRGRTGSWETQYF.

The chain links TRBV6-5 to TRBJ1-2; D is possibly TRBD1 (6 bases). The CDR3 loop spans 14 amino acids. V was pared by 6 bases and J by 7 bases, with 18 bases between. Germline V CDR1 and CDR2: MNHEY, SVGAGI. This chain's CDR3 is CASRDKRTAFGYTF. CDR3 nucleotide sequence: TGTGCCAGCAGAGACAAACGGACAGCCTTTGGCTACACCTTC.

The chain couples TRBV19 to TRBJ2-7; 10 bases are a match to TRBD1. CDR1 is LNHDA, CDR2 SQIVND, per germline (reference sequence). Trimming removed 7 bases from V and 6 bases from J; junction bases left unmatched: 9. CDR3 length: 14 residues. The CDR3 bases are TGTGCCAGTAAGAGGTCCGGGACAGGGGTCGAGCAGTACTTC. Protein: CASKRSGTGVEQYF.

The chain has TRBV28 and TRBJ2-5; possible D gene TRBD2, 7 bases. With 4 bases removed from V and 3 bases from J, the gap between germline ends came to 12 bases. The CDR3 contains 14 residues. Germline V gene lookup returns CDR1 MDHEN and CDR2 SYDVKM. CDR3 sequence (DNA): TGTGCCAGCAGTTCCGGGGGGACAAAAGAGACCCAGTACTTC. It codes for CASSSGGTKETQYF.

This chain joins TRBV5-1 and TRBJ2-1, with D unresolved. CDR3 length equals 14 residues. CDR1 and CDR2 from the germline V gene are SGHRS and YFSETQ. Trimming took off 0 bases at V and 5 bases at J, with 9 bases between the two ends. DNA of the CDR3: TGCGCCAGCAGCTTGGGACTCAGTAACAATGAGCAGTTCTTC. Translation: CASSLGLSNNEQFF.

The chain has TRBV29-1 and TRBJ2-5, with D possibly matching TRBD1 (5 bases). V lost 2 bases to trimming and J lost 4 bases, with 8 bases between them. The CDR3 sequence is 12 residues long. Germline assignment: CDR1 SQVTM and CDR2 ANQGSEA. CDR3 residues: CSVESGAETQYF. CDR3 sequence (DNA): TGCAGCGTTGAATCTGGGGCAGAGACCCAGTACTTC.

To note about this clone: A read error may produce the germline difference seen at one junction end. This chain uses TRBV7-7 with TRBJ2-5; TRBD1 is a possible D gene (6 bases). In germline, CDR1 is SSHAT, CDR2 FNYEAQ (reference sequence). The CDR3 consists of 15 residues. CDR3 region: CASTPVGTQQETQYF. The CDR3 DNA reads TGTGCTAGCACCCCCGTCGGGACACAACAAGAGACCCAGTACTTC. The full variable domain, completed using reference TRBV7-7 and TRBJ2-5, is GAGVSQSPRYKVTKRGQDVTLRCDPISSHATLYWYQQALGQGPEFLTYFNYEAQPDKSGLPSDRFSAERPEGSISTLTIQRTEQRDSAMYRCASTPVGTQQETQYFGPGTRLLVL.

The chain carries TRBV11-3 and TRBJ2-7; 8 bases are shared with TRBD1. This CDR3 has 13 amino acids. V was clipped by 5 bases and J by 5 bases; unmatched bases: 5. From germline, CDR1 is SGHNT and CDR2 YENEEA. The CDR3 coding sequence is TGTGCCAGCAGCGTCGGACAGGGCCACGAGCAGTACTTC. Its translation: CASSVGQGHEQYF. Looking up the rest from reference TRBV11-3 and TRBJ2-7 gives the full variable domain: EAGVVQSPRYKIIEKKQPVAFWCNPISGHNTLYWYLQNLGQGPELLIRYENEEAVDDSQLPKDRFSAERLKGVDSTLKIQPAELGDSAVYLCASSVGQGHEQYFGPGTRLTVT.

V and J are TRBV4-2 and TRBJ2-7; D could derive from TRBD1 or TRBD2 (6 bases each). CDR3 length: 15 amino acids. Between the trimmed V and J ends, which lost 0 bases and 6 bases, there was a span of 15 bases. Germline V CDR1 and CDR2: LGHNA, YNFKEQ. This CDR3 reads CASSQERGEIGEQYF. The CDR3 DNA follows: TGTGCCAGCAGCCAAGAAAGGGGGGAGATCGGCGAGCAGTACTTC.

The chain recombines TRBV27 with TRBJ1-6; D may be TRBD1 (5 bases). V lost 5 bases and J lost 5, with 10 bases in between. The CDR3 sequence is 14 residues long. CDR1 and CDR2 (germline): MNHEY, SMNVEV (reference sequence). The CDR3 DNA follows: TGTGCCAGCAGTCCTCAGGGTAATAATTCACCCCTCCACTTT. It encodes CASSPQGNNSPLHF.

The V gene is TRBV5-4, the J gene TRBJ2-5, with D perhaps matching TRBD2 (5 bases). The V gene lost 1 base and the J gene lost 0 bases, with 10 bases spanning the gap. CDR1 and CDR2 (germline): SGHNT, YYREEE (reference sequence). The CDR3 has 15 residues. This CDR3 reads CASSLRGSNQETQYF. The CDR3 region has the DNA TGTGCCAGCAGCTTGCGTGGGAGCAACCAAGAGACCCAGTACTTC.

This clone was detected only a few times. The chain links TRBV28 to TRBJ1-5; D call uncertain. The CDR3 sequence is 14 residues long. V lost 5 bases and J 6 bases, leaving 14 bases between the germline ends. Germline CDR1 reads MDHEN; CDR2 reads SYDVKM. In DNA, the CDR3 is TGTGCCAGCAGTCCCTCCTCTGACACTCAGCCCCAGCATTTT. It yields the protein CASSPSSDTQPQHF.

This clone has just one count. The V gene is TRBV7-2, the J gene TRBJ1-1, with 9 bases identical to TRBD1. This CDR3 region has 14 residues. J was trimmed by 5 bases and V by 5 bases; bases with no gene match: 6. Germline lookup yields CDR1 SGHTA and CDR2 FQGNSA. The CDR3 nucleotides read TGTGCCAGCAGCAAGGGACAGGGACGTACTGAAGCTTTCTTT. Residues: CASSKGQGRTEAFF.

The chain recombines TRBV6-6 with TRBJ1-3; D is uncertain. Germline CDR1 reads MNHNY; CDR2 reads SVGAGI (reference sequence). The CDR3 is 15 amino acids. The V end was cut by 2 bases, the J end by 2 bases, with 10 bases between. The CDR3: CASSYQAGAGNTIYF. The CDR3, as DNA: TGTGCCAGCAGTTACCAGGCAGGAGCTGGAAACACCATATATTTT.

J is TRBJ2-7 and V is TRBV9; TRBD1 aligns across 7 bases. The germline V gene encodes CDR1 SGDLS and CDR2 YYNGEE. V lost 2 bases to trimming and J lost 3 bases; unmatched junction nucleotides: 8. The CDR3 has 15 residues. CDR3 nucleotides: TGTGCCAGCAGCGTGGGGACAGATATTATCTACGAGCAGTACTTC. Translated: CASSVGTDIIYEQYF.

The rearrangement uses TRBV6-4 and TRBJ2-2, with D uncertain. There are 13 residues in the CDR3. Germline CDR1 MRHNA, CDR2 SNTAGT. Trimming shortened V by 1 base and J by 2 bases, and 2 bases separated the two germline ends. The CDR3 DNA sequence: TGTGCCAGCAGTGACTTTAACACCGGGGAGCTGTTTTTT. It yields the protein CASSDFNTGELFF.

V is TRBV5-8 and J is TRBJ2-1; 8 nucleotides agree with TRBD1. With 3 bases clipped from V and 2 bases from J, the junction kept 4 bases outside the gene matches. The germline gives CDR1 SGHTS, CDR2 YDEGEE. This CDR3 region has 15 residues. The CDR3 here is CASSSTGGPYNEQFF. For the CDR3, the DNA is TGTGCCAGCAGCTCCACAGGGGGGCCCTACAATGAGCAGTTCTTC.

This chain joins TRBV5-1 and TRBJ2-7; TRBD1 might be the D (6 bases). The CDR3 runs 15 residues. Germline lookup yields CDR1 SGHRS and CDR2 YFSETQ. The ends were cut back, 2 bases at V and 5 bases at J, with 17 bases in the middle. The CDR3 DNA follows: TGCGCCAGCAGCTTTACCAACAGGGACCTCAACGAGCAGTACTTC. This encodes CASSFTNRDLNEQYF. Complete variable domain (other parts from reference TRBV5-1 and TRBJ2-7): KAGVTQTPRYLIKTRGQQVTLSCSPISGHRSVSWYQQTPGQGLQFLFEYFSETQRNKGNFPGRFSGRQFSNSRSEMNVSTLELGDSALYLCASSFTNRDLNEQYFGPGTRLTVT.